The clone carrying this TCR beta chain was picked up many times. Germline V gene data show CDR1 as MNHEY and CDR2 as SVGEGT. The CDR3 length is 14 residues. V gave up 2 bases and J gave up 3 bases, with 7 bases separating them. These data are taken from a study of CD8 T cells in ankylosing spondylitis. Libraries for TCR beta were made by quantitative 5'-RACE with molecular barcodes. TCRdb re-called the 5' RACE reads through MiXCR, storing one row per CDR3 protein. The data contain about 190,000 distinct CDR3 sequences, under 15% of them singletons. Sequencing was done on a sample of blood, either unsorted or a sorted T cell fraction (not recorded which). The sequence was collected from a female donor with ankylosing spondylitis or in good health (not recorded which). The chain is built from TRBV6-2 or TRBV6-3 and TRBJ2-2; D unclear. This CDR3 is CASSYPDDTGELFF. DNA of the CDR3: TGTGCCAGCAGTTACCCAGACGACACCGGGGAGCTGTTTTTT.